This TCR beta chain was recovered during a study of T cell responses to AZD1222 COVID-19 vaccine. The CDR3 extends over 15 amino acids. The V end lost 7 bases, the J end lost 4 bases, and 19 bases lay between the germline ends. Looked up from germline, CDR1 is MNHEY and CDR2 is SVGAGI. As regards this clone: Its antigen is as yet unknown.

Assay used: immunoSEQ multiplex PCR; TCRdb lists only in-frame clones, some missing. The sample contains about 110,000 clones, approximately 90% of which appear only once. Study outcomes and limitations: Repertoires in all cases were sampled only once the peak T cell response had passed.

The sequenced sample was peripheral blood, obtained 28 days after the second AZD1222 dose. V and J are TRBV6-5 and TRBJ1-2; tentatively, D is TRBD1 (5 bases). The clonotype was recovered from an adult who received the AZD1222 COVID-19 vaccine. The CDR3 DNA follows: TGTGCCAGCACCGCAGCGGGAGGGGACCCCTATGGCTACACCTTC. This codes for CASTAAGGDPYGYTF.